Below, 13 T cell receptor beta chains from the same sample are listed, as sequenced in a study of blood T cells in healthy people across ages. A second about 6 to 11 cycle PCR used barcoded and J-beta primers. TCRdb recomputed calls from the 5' RACE reads with MiXCR, one row per CDR3 protein. The sample includes 700,000 to 950,000 distinct CDR3 sequences, approximately 43% of them seen just once. Specimen: blood. Receptors were obtained from a woman aged 55-69 years in good health.

This clonotype has a handful of counts. The chain has TRBV20-1 and TRBJ2-5, with D possibly TRBD2 on 6 matching bases. The CDR3 has 13 amino acids. The germline V and J ends were trimmed by 2 bases and 4 bases, with 11 bases remaining between them. The germline CDR1 and CDR2 sequences are DFQATT and SNEGSKA (reference sequence). CDR3 nucleotide sequence: TGCAGTGCTAGAAGCACTAGCAGAGAGACCCAGTACTTC. It translates to CSARSTSRETQYF.

The V call is TRBV7-9, the J call TRBJ2-7, with 7 nucleotides matching TRBD1. Germline assignment: CDR1 SEHNR and CDR2 FQNEAQ (reference sequence). The CDR3 has 16 residues. Trimming removed 1 base from V and 0 bases from J; junction bases left unmatched: 6. The CDR3 DNA is TGTGCCAGCAGCTTAGTTCAGGGGGTATACTCCTACGAGCAGTACTTC. Protein: CASSLVQGVYSYEQYF. Full variable domain (outside the CDR3, taken from reference TRBV7-9 and TRBJ2-7): DTGVSQNPRHKITKRGQNVTFRCDPISEHNRLYWYRQTLGQGPEFLTYFQNEAQLEKSRLLSDRFSAERPKGSFSTLEIQRTEQGDSAMYLCASSLVQGVYSYEQYFGPGTRLTVT.

The rearrangement links TRBV7-9 to TRBJ2-5; the D is unclear. The V end was cut by 5 bases, the J end by 11 bases, with 27 bases between. The CDR3 totals 16 residues. The germline V gene has CDR1 SEHNR and CDR2 FQNEAQ (reference sequence). The CDR3 DNA follows: TGTGCCAGCAGCCCCTGGGGTGGCGCCACCTACAATGAGCAGTACTTC. It codes for CASSPWGGATYNEQYF.

This clonotype has just a few counts. This rearrangement joins TRBV20-1 to TRBJ1-5; 8 positions match TRBD1. Germline-derived CDR1 and CDR2 are DFQATT and SNEGSKA (reference sequence). This CDR3 is 14 amino acids long. Trimming removed 0 bases from V and 7 bases from J; junction bases left unmatched: 5. The CDR3 loop reads CSAREDREAQPQHF. For the CDR3, the DNA is TGCAGTGCTAGAGAGGACAGGGAAGCACAGCCCCAGCATTTT.

The J gene is TRBJ2-3, the V gene TRBV20-1; perhaps TRBD2 as D (7 bases). The V end lost 0 bases, the J end lost 2 bases, and 12 bases lay between the germline ends. Germline V CDR1 and CDR2: DFQATT, SNEGSKA (reference sequence). The CDR3 contains 15 residues. Written as DNA, the CDR3 is TGCAGTGCTAGAGAAGGCGGGGGCCTCACAGATACGCAGTATTTT. This codes for CSAREGGGLTDTQYF.

This clonotype was seen only a few times. V gene TRBV20-1 combines with J gene TRBJ2-5, with 7 bases fitting TRBD1. With 0 bases clipped from V and 4 bases from J, the junction kept 11 bases outside the gene matches. Germline V CDR1 and CDR2: DFQATT, SNEGSKA (reference sequence). The CDR3 contains 16 residues. CDR3 amino acids: CSARDPLTGSPETQYF. The CDR3 DNA follows: TGCAGTGCTAGAGATCCCCTGACAGGGTCCCCAGAGACCCAGTACTTC.

Many counts were recorded for this clonotype. The chain joins TRBV7-2 to TRBJ2-7; TRBD1 aligns across 10 bases. The ends lost 5 bases at V and 4 bases at J; junction bases unmatched: 5. This CDR3 region has 14 residues. Germline CDR1 SGHTA, CDR2 FQGNSA. The CDR3 nucleotides read TGTGCCAGCAGCCGGGACAGGGGCCCGTACGAGCAGTACTTC. Protein sequence: CASSRDRGPYEQYF.

Written as DNA, the CDR3 is TGTGCCATCAGTGGGACTAGCGGGGGCGATAAAAACATTCAGTACTTC. Translating it yields CAISGTSGGDKNIQYF. The gene calls are TRBV10-3 and TRBJ2-4, with TRBD2 matching over 13 bases. This CDR3 region has 16 residues. V was clipped by 4 bases and J by 4 bases; unmatched bases: 4. Germline V gene sequence: CDR1 ENHRY, CDR2 SYGVKD.

This clonotype appeared many times. V usage is TRBV7-3 and J usage is TRBJ2-6; maybe TRBD1 (6 bases). The CDR3 runs to 16 residues. Germline V lookup: CDR1 SGHTA, CDR2 FQGTGA. V gave up 6 bases and J gave up 0 bases, with 12 bases separating them. The CDR3 region is CASSLTGSSGANVLTF. The CDR3, as DNA: TGTGCCAGCAGTCTTACAGGGAGCTCTGGGGCCAACGTCCTGACTTTC. Variable domain in full (rest from reference TRBV7-3 and TRBJ2-6): GAGVSQTPSNKVTEKGKYVELRCDPISGHTALYWYRQSLGQGPEFLIYFQGTGAADDSGLPNDRFFAVRPEGSVSTLKIQRTERGDSAVYLCASSLTGSSGANVLTFGAGSRLTVL.

The chain uses TRBV20-1 and TRBJ2-5, with 9 bases identical to TRBD2. This CDR3 is 14 amino acids long. Germline CDR1 is DFQATT and CDR2 is SNEGSKA (reference sequence). Trimming at V came to 4 bases and at J to 3 bases, leaving 6 bases not matched to a gene. The CDR3 sequence is CSAKTSGGKETQYF. The CDR3 coding sequence is TGCAGTGCTAAAACGAGCGGGGGGAAAGAGACCCAGTACTTC.

The V and J genes are TRBV27 and TRBJ1-1, with D possibly matching TRBD1 (5 bases). CDR1 and CDR2 (germline): MNHEY, SMNVEV (reference sequence). This CDR3 region has 15 residues. Trimming took off 5 bases at V and 1 base at J, with 14 bases between the two ends. The DNA for the CDR3 is TGTGCCAGCAGTCCTGACAGAGTAGCGAACACTGAAGCTTTCTTT. It encodes CASSPDRVANTEAFF.

The chain couples TRBV6-1 to TRBJ2-1; maybe TRBD1 (6 bases). V was pared by 5 bases and J by 10 bases, with 18 bases between. This CDR3 contains 14 residues. In germline, CDR1 is MNHNS, CDR2 SASEGT. In DNA form, the CDR3 reads TGTGCCAGCAGTTCTCAGGGGTCTTGGTACGAGCAGTTCTTC. As protein: CASSSQGSWYEQFF.

The V and J genes are TRBV5-1 and TRBJ2-4, with TRBD2 as a possible D gene (5 bases). Germline V CDR1 and CDR2: SGHRS, YFSETQ. The CDR3 covers 13 residues. The V end lost 4 bases, the J end lost 13 bases, and 18 bases lay between the germline ends. The CDR3 region is CASSPAERVEQYF. The CDR3 coding sequence is TGCGCCAGCAGCCCTGCAGAGAGGGTAGAGCAGTACTTC.